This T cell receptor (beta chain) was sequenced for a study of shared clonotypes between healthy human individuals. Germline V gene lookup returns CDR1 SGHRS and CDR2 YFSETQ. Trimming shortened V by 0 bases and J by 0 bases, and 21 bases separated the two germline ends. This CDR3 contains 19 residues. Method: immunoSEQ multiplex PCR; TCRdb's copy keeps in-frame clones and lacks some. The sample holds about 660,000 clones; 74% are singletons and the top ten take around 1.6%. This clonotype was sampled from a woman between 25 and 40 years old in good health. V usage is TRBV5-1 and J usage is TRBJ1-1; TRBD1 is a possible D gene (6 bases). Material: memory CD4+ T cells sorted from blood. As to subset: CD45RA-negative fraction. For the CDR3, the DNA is TGCGCCAGCAGCTTGGGTAAAGTAGGGGGTAGAACGTTGAACACTGAAGCTTTCTTT. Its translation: CASSLGKVGGRTLNTEAFF.